This is a list of T cell receptor beta chains from one sample in a study of HIV-infected patients and healthy controls. TCRdb used MiXCR to reprocess the 5' RACE reads, holding one entry per CDR3 protein. The data show fewer than 6,500 distinct CDR3 sequences, approximately 11% seen once. The sequenced sample was blood, obtained before antiretroviral therapy. These receptors all stem from an adult with HIV infection. CDR3s include the opening cysteine and the closing phenylalanine or tryptophan. D genes are given only for firm matches. Clone size is stated in some rows and not others, as once, few, many or a class when expanded.

V gene	clone size	J gene	D gene	CDR3 protein	CDR3 DNA
TRBV28	medium-sized	TRBJ2-1	TRBD2	CASSGPGLAGRGPFF	TGTGCCAGCAGTGGACCGGGACTAGCGGGACGGGGGCCGTTCTTC
TRBV3-1	few	TRBJ1-1	-	CASSQVGSSEAFF	TGTGCCAGCAGCCAAGTTGGAAGCTCTGAAGCTTTCTTT
TRBV28	-	TRBJ1-5	-	CGCNDGGMGNKPQHF	TGTGGCTGCAATGACGGAGGTATGGGCAATAAGCCCCAGCATTTT
TRBV7-2	medium-sized	TRBJ1-3	-	CASSEARGAQNTIYF	TGTGCCAGCAGCGAGGCTCGGGGGGCCCAGAACACCATATATTTT
TRBV20-1	many	TRBJ1-4	-	CSARDGRTTNEKLFF	TGCAGTGCTAGAGATGGGCGAACAACTAATGAAAAACTGTTTTTT
TRBV29-1	medium-sized	TRBJ1-1	-	CSVGKGGGTEAFF	TGCAGCGTTGGTAAGGGGGGGGGCACTGAAGCTTTCTTT
TRBV30	many	TRBJ2-2	-	CAWSSWNTGELFF	TGTGCCTGGAGTAGCTGGAACACCGGGGAGCTGTTTTTT
TRBV6-5	few	TRBJ2-7	TRBD2	CASRRPGTNYEQYF	TGTGCCAGCAGGCGTCCCGGGACTAACTACGAGCAGTACTTC
TRBV29-1	-	TRBJ2-2	-	CSVALGMNTGELFF	TGCAGCGTTGCATTGGGAATGAACACCGGGGAGCTGTTTTTT
TRBV29-1	-	TRBJ2-3	-	CSVETQLWGSSTDTQYF	TGCAGCGTTGAGACCCAACTTTGGGGGTCAAGCACAGATACGCAGTATTTT
TRBV20-1	few	TRBJ1-1	TRBD1	CSARGQGETEAFF	TGCAGTGCTAGGGGACAGGGGGAGACTGAAGCTTTCTTT
TRBV12-3/TRBV12-4	-	TRBJ2-1	TRBD2	CASSPLAGASNEQFF	TGTGCCAGCAGTCCCCTAGCGGGAGCCTCCAATGAGCAGTTCTTC
TRBV10-3	many	TRBJ1-1	-	CASRPGEGTEAFF	TGTGCCTCGAGACCGGGTGAAGGGACTGAAGCTTTCTTT
TRBV7-8	medium-sized	TRBJ1-4	-	CASSLEVSWVMANEKLFF	TGTGCCAGCAGCTTAGAAGTTAGTTGGGTTATGGCTAATGAAAAACTGTTTTTT
TRBV3-1	medium-sized	TRBJ1-1	TRBD1	CASSQAGQGARDTEAFF	TGTGCCAGCAGCCAAGCGGGACAGGGGGCGAGGGACACTGAAGCTTTCTTT
TRBV5-1	few	TRBJ1-4	-	CASSLNPGPLSRNEKLFF	TGCGCCAGCAGCTTGAACCCGGGACCCCTTTCACGGAATGAAAAACTGTTTTTT
TRBV7-3	-	TRBJ2-2	TRBD1	CASSSRTGDNTGELFF	TGTGCCAGCAGCTCAAGGACAGGGGATAACACCGGGGAGCTGTTTTTT
TRBV7-8	medium-sized	TRBJ1-2	TRBD1	CASSLSITGGDGYTF	TGTGCCAGCAGCCTCTCCATCACAGGGGGCGATGGCTACACCTTC
TRBV10-3	many	TRBJ2-7	-	CAIRDPGTQHYEQYF	TGTGCCATCAGAGATCCCGGGACACAGCACTACGAGCAGTACTTC
TRBV12-3/TRBV12-4	medium-sized	TRBJ1-1	TRBD1	CASRTGGRGLNTEAFF	TGTGCCAGCAGGACAGGGGGCCGGGGGCTTAACACTGAAGCTTTCTTT
TRBV7-8	many	TRBJ2-5	TRBD2	CASSYMLAGGVQETQYF	TGTGCCAGCAGCTACATGTTAGCGGGAGGCGTCCAAGAGACCCAGTACTTC
TRBV10-3	few	TRBJ1-1	-	CAISDGTVHMNTEAFF	TGTGCCATCAGTGACGGGACGGTCCACATGAACACTGAAGCTTTCTTT
TRBV27	few	TRBJ1-1	TRBD1	CASRGQGRAFF	TGTGCCAGCAGAGGACAGGGGCGAGCTTTCTTT
TRBV5-1	few	TRBJ1-1	-	CASGASNTEAFF	TGCGCTTCAGGGGCCTCGAACACTGAAGCTTTCTTT
TRBV6-5	medium-sized	TRBJ1-1	-	CASSYSPRRNTEAFF	TGTGCCAGCAGTTACTCTCCCCGAAGGAACACTGAAGCTTTCTTT
TRBV10-3	many	TRBJ2-7	-	CAISAGTTYEQYF	TGTGCCATCAGTGCTGGGACGACCTACGAGCAGTACTTC
TRBV14	many	TRBJ1-1	-	CASSQDGTLTIDTEAFF	TGTGCCAGCAGCCAAGACGGGACACTAACAATAGACACTGAAGCTTTCTTT
TRBV6-5	medium-sized	TRBJ1-1	TRBD1	CASSYLQQGAMNTEAFF	TGTGCCAGCAGTTACTTACAGCAGGGGGCGATGAACACTGAAGCTTTCTTT
TRBV11-2	many	TRBJ2-1	-	CASSFAGSPYNEQFF	TGTGCCAGCAGCTTCGCCGGGTCCCCCTACAATGAGCAGTTCTTC
TRBV2	medium-sized	TRBJ1-5	TRBD1	CASSDDRARQPQHF	TGTGCCAGCAGCGACGACAGGGCTCGACAGCCCCAGCATTTT
TRBV28	many	TRBJ1-5	TRBD1	CASSSGQVRQPQHF	TGTGCCAGCAGTTCTGGACAGGTCAGGCAGCCCCAGCATTTT
TRBV6-5	few	TRBJ2-7	-	CASSRGSGDEQYF	TGTGCCAGCAGTAGGGGGTCGGGTGACGAGCAGTACTTC
TRBV20-1	many	TRBJ1-1	TRBD1	CSARDPDRVNTEAFF	TGCAGTGCTAGAGATCCCGACAGGGTGAACACTGAAGCTTTCTTT
TRBV19	medium-sized	TRBJ2-3	-	CASRGTDTQYF	TGTGCCAGTCGAGGGACAGATACGCAGTATTTT
TRBV5-1	medium-sized	TRBJ1-4	-	CASSFLGPNEKLFF	TGCGCCAGCAGCTTTCTGGGACCAAATGAAAAACTGTTTTTT
TRBV5-1	many	TRBJ1-1	-	CASSLESVGGGEAFF	TGCGCCAGCAGCTTGGAATCGGTTGGAGGCGGTGAAGCTTTCTTT
TRBV28	medium-sized	TRBJ1-5	-	CASSSLQGSNQPQHF	TGTGCCAGCAGTTCTCTACAGGGCTCGAATCAGCCCCAGCATTTT
TRBV6-5	medium-sized	TRBJ1-1	TRBD1	CASSYSPDRTEAFF	TGTGCCAGCAGTTACTCCCCGGACAGGACTGAAGCTTTCTTT
TRBV10-3	medium-sized	TRBJ2-1	-	CAISESRGNEQFF	TGTGCCATCAGTGAGTCGAGGGGAAATGAGCAGTTCTTC
TRBV11-3	many	TRBJ2-2	TRBD1	CASSTRRDRLGSGELFF	TGTGCCAGCAGCACCAGAAGGGACAGGCTCGGGAGCGGGGAGCTGTTTTTT
TRBV28	-	TRBJ1-2	TRBD1	CASSPGGTGDGGYTF	TGTGCCAGCAGCCCTGGCGGAACAGGGGATGGCGGCTACACCTTC
TRBV7-9	many	TRBJ2-3	-	CASSLPGDTQYF	TGTGCCAGCAGCTTACCCGGGGATACGCAGTATTTT
TRBV7-2	few	TRBJ1-3	-	CASSSGRLFSGNTIYF	TGTGCCAGCAGTTCCGGCCGACTTTTCTCTGGAAACACCATATATTTT
TRBV20-1	medium-sized	TRBJ2-4	-	CSADGGGADLDVAKNIQYF	TGCAGTGCTGATGGAGGAGGGGCGGACCTCGATGTAGCCAAAAACATTCAGTACTTC
TRBV7-6	-	TRBJ2-1	-	CASSPNAAESSYNEQFF	TGTGCCAGCAGCCCCAACGCAGCCGAGAGCTCCTACAATGAGCAGTTCTTC
TRBV28	medium-sized	TRBJ1-2	TRBD1	CASSLFPGGGYTF	TGTGCCAGCAGTTTATTTCCAGGGGGGGGCTACACCTTC
TRBV29-1	-	TRBJ2-5	TRBD2	CSGAGLAGGPRETQYF	TGCAGCGGGGCGGGACTAGCGGGAGGGCCTCGGGAGACCCAGTACTTC
TRBV2	many	TRBJ2-4	TRBD1	CASKGSRQGKNIQYF	TGTGCCAGCAAGGGGAGTCGACAGGGTAAAAACATTCAGTACTTC
TRBV3-1	once	TRBJ2-3	-	CASSQDRFLGLSADTQYF	TGTGCTAGCAGCCAAGATAGATTCCTGGGGCTTAGCGCAGATACGCAGTATTTT
TRBV5-1	-	TRBJ2-3	TRBD1	CASSLEQGVSDTQYF	TGCGCCAGCAGCTTGGAACAGGGGGTCTCGGATACGCAGTATTTT
TRBV2	medium-sized	TRBJ1-5	-	CASSVGQGAQPQHF	TGTGCCAGCAGTGTCGGGCAGGGCGCCCAGCCCCAGCATTTT
TRBV6-6	medium-sized	TRBJ2-5	TRBD1	CASRPPGQAFYF	TGTGCCAGCAGGCCTCCGGGACAGGCCTTCTACTTC
TRBV15	medium-sized	TRBJ2-1	-	CATTLDSPFMDEQFF	TGTGCCACCACCCTAGACTCTCCCTTTATGGATGAGCAGTTCTTC
TRBV2	-	TRBJ1-1	-	CASSIFRGRNAFF	TGTGCCAGCAGTATCTTCCGGGGGCGAAATGCTTTCTTT
TRBV5-1	many	TRBJ1-1	-	CASSIGAGTEAFF	TGCGCCAGCAGTATAGGGGCGGGCACTGAAGCTTTCTTT